This T cell receptor (beta chain) comes out of a study of cytomegalovirus exposure and HLA in healthy donors. Primers included in the PCR were 60 Vbeta and 13 Jbeta primers. Libraries were prepared by immunoSEQ multiplex PCR; TCRdb keeps only in-frame clonotypes and omits some of them. The sample yields 150,000 to 200,000 clones, around 78% seen once. The clonotype comes from a woman aged 40 to 50 in good health and CMV-seronegative. The sample was PBMCs.

CDR3 nucleotides: TGTGCCTGGAGTAGGAGAGGGGGGGTCTCTGGAAACACCATATATTTT. Protein: CAWSRRGGVSGNTIYF. The J gene is TRBJ1-3, the V gene TRBV30; the D gene is possibly TRBD1 (6 bases). Germline CDR1 is GTSNPN and CDR2 is SVGIG (reference sequence). Trimming cost V 2 bases and J 0 bases, with 14 bases left between them. CDR3 length equals 16 residues. Full variable domain (missing parts from reference TRBV30 and TRBJ1-3): SQTIHQWPATLVQPVGSPLSLECTVEGTSNPNLYWYRQAAGRGLQLLFYSVGIGQISSEVPQNLSASRPQDRQFILSSKKLLLSDSGFYLCAWSRRGGVSGNTIYFGEGSWLTVV.